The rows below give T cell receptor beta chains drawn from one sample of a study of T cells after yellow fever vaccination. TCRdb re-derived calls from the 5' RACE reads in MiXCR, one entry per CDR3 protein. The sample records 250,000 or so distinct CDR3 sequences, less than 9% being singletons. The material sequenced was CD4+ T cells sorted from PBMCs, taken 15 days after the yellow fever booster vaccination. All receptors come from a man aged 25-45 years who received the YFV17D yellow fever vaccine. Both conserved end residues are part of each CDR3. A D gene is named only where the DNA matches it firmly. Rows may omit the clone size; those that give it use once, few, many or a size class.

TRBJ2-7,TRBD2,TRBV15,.,TGTGCCACCAGCAGCCGAAGCGGGAACAGGGAGCAGTACTTC,CATSSRSGNREQYF
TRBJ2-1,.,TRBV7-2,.,TGTGCCAGCAGCTTAGCGCCCGGGCTGAATGAGCAGTTCTTC,CASSLAPGLNEQFF
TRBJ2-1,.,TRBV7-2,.,TGTGCCAGCAGCTTAGTAGCCGGGAGCCCAAGCAATGAGCAGTTCTTC,CASSLVAGSPSNEQFF
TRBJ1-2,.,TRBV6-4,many,TGTGCCAGCAGTCCAGAACTGGGGAGGGCTAACTATGGCTACACCTTC,CASSPELGRANYGYTF
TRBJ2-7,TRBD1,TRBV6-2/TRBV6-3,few,TGTGCCAGCAGGCTACAGGGGGTCTCCTACGAGCAGTACTTC,CASRLQGVSYEQYF
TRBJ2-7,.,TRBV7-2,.,TGTGCCAGCAGCATTGATACAGGGTCCTCCTACGAGCAGTACTTC,CASSIDTGSSYEQYF
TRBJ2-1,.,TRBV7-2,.,TGTGCCAGCACCTGGACTTTTAGCTCCTACAATGAGCAGTTCTTC,CASTWTFSSYNEQFF
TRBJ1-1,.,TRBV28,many,TGTGCCAGCAGCTCACATCAGGTGACTGAAGCTTTCTTT,CASSSHQVTEAFF
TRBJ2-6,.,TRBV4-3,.,TGCGCCAGCAAAAAAGCGAGGGGGACCCCTGGGGCCAACGTCCTGACTTTC,CASKKARGTPGANVLTF
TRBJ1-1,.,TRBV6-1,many,TGTGCCAGCAGTCCAAACGGAGCAGGATTTGCTGAAGCTTTCTTT,CASSPNGAGFAEAFF
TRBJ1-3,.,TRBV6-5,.,TGTGCCAGCAGTTCCCTCGGACGGAAAGGAAACACCATATATTTT,CASSSLGRKGNTIYF
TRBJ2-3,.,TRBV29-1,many,TGCAGCGTTTCTGCCACGAGCACAGATACGCAGTATTTT,CSVSATSTDTQYF
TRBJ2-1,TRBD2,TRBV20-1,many,TGCAGTGCATCAACTAGCGGGAGACGCAATGAGCAGTTCTTC,CSASTSGRRNEQFF
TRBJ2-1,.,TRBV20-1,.,TGCAGTGCTAGTCCCCAGTGGGATGAGCAGTTCTTC,CSASPQWDEQFF
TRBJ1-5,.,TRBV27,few,TGTGCCAGCAGTCGAACAGGGAGTGATCAGCCCCAGCATTTT,CASSRTGSDQPQHF
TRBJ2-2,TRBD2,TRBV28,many,TGTGCCAGCAGTTGGGGCCTTGATAGCGGGAGCCTCCCCGGGGAGCTGTTTTTT,CASSWGLDSGSLPGELFF
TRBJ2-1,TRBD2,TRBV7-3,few,TGTGCCAGCAGCCCCCAAGCGGGAGGGGGCAATGAGCAGTTCTTC,CASSPQAGGGNEQFF
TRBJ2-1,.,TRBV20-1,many,TGCAGTGGCGAGGTGTACAATGAGCAGTTCTTC,CSGEVYNEQFF
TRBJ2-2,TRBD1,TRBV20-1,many,TGCAGTGCTAGCCGGACAGGCTTCACCGGGGAGCTGTTTTTT,CSASRTGFTGELFF
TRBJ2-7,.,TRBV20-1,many,TGCAGTGCTGGGGCGGCAGGGAGTACCTACGAGCAGTACTTC,CSAGAAGSTYEQYF
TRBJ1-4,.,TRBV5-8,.,TGTGCCAGCAGCTCCGGACAACGGAGTATGAGTAATGAAAAACTGTTTTTT,CASSSGQRSMSNEKLFF
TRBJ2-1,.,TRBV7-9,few,TGTGCCAGCAGCAGCCGGGACTCCTCCTACAATGAGCAGTTCTTC,CASSSRDSSYNEQFF